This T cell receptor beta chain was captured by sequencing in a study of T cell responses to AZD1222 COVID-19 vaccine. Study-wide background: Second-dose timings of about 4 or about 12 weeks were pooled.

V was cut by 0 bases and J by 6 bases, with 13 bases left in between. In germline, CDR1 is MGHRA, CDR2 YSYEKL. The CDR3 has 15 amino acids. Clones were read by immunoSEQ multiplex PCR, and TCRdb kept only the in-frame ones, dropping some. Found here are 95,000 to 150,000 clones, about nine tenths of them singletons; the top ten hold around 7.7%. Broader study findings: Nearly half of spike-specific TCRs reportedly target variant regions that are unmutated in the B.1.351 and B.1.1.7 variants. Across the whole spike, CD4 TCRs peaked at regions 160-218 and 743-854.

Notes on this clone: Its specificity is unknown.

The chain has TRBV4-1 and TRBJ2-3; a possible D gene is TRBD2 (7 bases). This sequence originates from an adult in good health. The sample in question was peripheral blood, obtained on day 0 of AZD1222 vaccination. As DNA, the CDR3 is TGCGCCAGCAGCCAAGATCGGCGGGGGCGGGATACGCAGTATTTT. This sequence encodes CASSQDRRGRDTQYF.